This passage covers 30 T cell receptor beta chains from one sample sequenced in a study of shared clonotypes between healthy human individuals. TCRdb keeps only in-frame clones here, not all; method: immunoSEQ multiplex PCR. The profile shows about 110,000 clones, around 65% of them singletons. The sample was memory CD8+ T cells sorted from blood. Subset in this sample: CD45RO+ cells pooled with CCR7-negative TemRA cells. These receptors all stem from a woman aged 25 to 39 in good health.

The V gene is TRBV13, the J gene TRBJ1-1; D not certain. V was trimmed by 8 bases and J by 1 base, leaving 11 bases between them. The CDR3 consists of 13 residues. Germline-derived CDR1 and CDR2 are PRHDT and FYEKMQ (reference sequence). CDR3 nucleotides: TGTGCCAGCGGCTGGAAGGGGAACACTGAAGCTTTCTTT. It translates to CASGWKGNTEAFF.

This clone was counted a few times. This rearrangement joins TRBV6-6 to TRBJ2-2; D perhaps matches TRBD2 (6 bases). CDR3 length: 15 residues. CDR1 MNHNY and CDR2 SVGAGI come from the germline V gene (reference sequence). V was trimmed by 2 bases and J by 6 bases, leaving 13 bases between them. The CDR3 DNA reads TGTGCCAGCAGTTACGAGCGCCCGGGGGCCGGGGAGCTGTTTTTT. Amino acid sequence: CASSYERPGAGELFF.

The count of this clone is one. The V gene is TRBV7-9, the J gene TRBJ1-1, with unresolved D. The CDR3 runs 16 residues. Trimming shortened V by 5 bases and J by 1 base, and 17 bases separated the two germline ends. Germline V gives CDR1 SEHNR, CDR2 FQNEAQ (reference sequence). The CDR3 is CASSPNPQRSNTEAFF. DNA of the CDR3: TGTGCCAGCAGCCCCAACCCACAGAGGTCGAACACTGAAGCTTTCTTT.

This chain connects TRBV28 to TRBJ1-5, with 7 bases that match TRBD1. Germline V gene sequence: CDR1 MDHEN, CDR2 SYDVKM. J was trimmed by 3 bases and V by 6 bases; bases with no gene match: 8. CDR3 size: 15 residues. This CDR3 is CASRLQGQNNQPQHF. CDR3 nucleotide sequence: TGTGCCAGCAGGCTACAGGGACAGAACAATCAGCCCCAGCATTTT. Looking up the rest from reference TRBV28 and TRBJ1-5 gives the full variable domain: DVKVTQSSRYLVKRTGEKVFLECVQDMDHENMFWYRQDPGLGLRLIYFSYDVKMKEKGDIPEGYSVSREKKERFSLILESASTNQTSMYLCASRLQGQNNQPQHFGDGTRLSIL.

CDR3 in DNA: TGCGCCAGCAGCCAAGATCGGTCTCCGCGGGGCGGCTACTACGAGCAGTACTTC. Residues: CASSQDRSPRGGYYEQYF. This chain links TRBV4-1 with TRBJ2-7, with D perhaps matching TRBD2 (6 bases). The V end lost 0 bases, the J end lost 3 bases, and 21 bases lay between the germline ends. CDR1 is MGHRA, CDR2 YSYEKL, per germline. The length of the CDR3 is 18 residues.

The chain combines TRBV19 with TRBJ1-1; 8 positions agree with TRBD1. Germline V gives CDR1 LNHDA, CDR2 SQIVND (reference sequence). This CDR3 has 14 residues. V gave up 4 bases and J gave up 1 base; unmatched junction bases: 2. DNA for the CDR3: TGTGCCAGTAGTACAGGACAGGGGAACACTGAAGCTTTCTTT. Encoded protein: CASSTGQGNTEAFF.

The chain links TRBV7-8 to TRBJ1-2, with D possibly TRBD1 on 5 matching bases. The CDR3 covers 14 residues. The V end was cut by 3 bases, the J end by 3 bases, with 11 bases between. The germline V gene encodes CDR1 SGHVS and CDR2 FQNEAQ. The CDR3 coding sequence is TGTGCCAGCAGCTTTCCGGGGGGATACTATGGCTACACCTTC. It codes for CASSFPGGYYGYTF.

The gene calls are TRBV25-1 and TRBJ2-7, with D perhaps matching TRBD1 or TRBD2 (6 bases each). This CDR3 spans 13 amino acids. Germline CDR1 reads MGHDK; CDR2 reads SYGVNS. The V and J ends lost 4 bases and 6 bases respectively, with 13 bases between them. The CDR3 DNA reads TGTGCCAGCAGTGGCGGGATGGGGGCCGAGCAGTACTTC. Protein: CASSGGMGAEQYF.

The genes are TRBV6-1 and TRBJ2-3; 12 bases match TRBD2. Germline assignment: CDR1 MNHNS and CDR2 SASEGT. CDR3 length equals 15 residues. Germline trimming cut 6 bases from V and 6 bases from J; bases unmatched to any gene: 7. CDR3 region: CASRPSGRASDTQYF. The CDR3 DNA sequence: TGTGCCAGCAGACCTAGCGGGAGGGCCTCCGATACGCAGTATTTT.

The rearrangement joins TRBV27 to TRBJ2-3; TRBD2 aligns across 8 bases. The germline V gene encodes CDR1 MNHEY and CDR2 SMNVEV (reference sequence). J gave up 3 bases and V 2 bases, and 1 base lay outside the gene matches. The CDR3 consists of 14 residues. The CDR3 bases are TGTGCCAGCAGTTTAGCTAGCGGGACAGATACGCAGTATTTT. This sequence encodes CASSLASGTDTQYF.

The chain has TRBV19 and TRBJ1-4; D is unresolved. V was cut by 3 bases and J by 0 bases, with 8 bases left in between. From germline, CDR1 is LNHDA and CDR2 SQIVND (reference sequence). The CDR3 is made up of 15 amino acids. CDR3 in DNA: TGTGCCAGTAGTATTGGCGTCGCAACTAATGAAAAACTGTTTTTT. This codes for CASSIGVATNEKLFF.

CDR3 amino acids: CASSAGLRYEQYF. The CDR3 coding sequence is TGCGCCAGCAGTGCTGGACTACGCTACGAGCAGTACTTC. The chain employs TRBV10-1 and TRBJ2-7; possibly TRBD2 for D (6 bases). The CDR3 spans 13 residues. V lost 4 bases, J lost 3 bases, and 10 bases lay in between. The germline CDR1 and CDR2 sequences are WNHNN and SYGVQD (reference sequence).

The chain joins TRBV18 to TRBJ1-5, with 9 bases aligning to TRBD1. With V trimmed by 5 bases and J by 10 bases, 9 bases remained unmatched. CDR1 KGHSH and CDR2 LQKENI come from the germline V gene. This CDR3 is 14 amino acids long. The CDR3 is CASSSGTGPYPQHF. The DNA for the CDR3 is TGTGCCAGCTCATCTGGGACAGGGCCCTATCCCCAGCATTTT. Combining the CDR3 with reference TRBV18 and TRBJ1-5 gives the whole variable domain NAGVMQNPRHLVRRRGQEARLRCSPMKGHSHVYWYRQLPEEGLKFMVYLQKENIIDESGMPKERFSAEFPKEGPSILRIQQVVRGDSAAYFCASSSGTGPYPQHFGDGTRLSIL.

The chain employs TRBV4-1 and TRBJ1-4; 10 positions agree with TRBD1. V shed 4 bases, J shed 6 bases, and the junction held 8 bases outside the gene matches. CDR3 length: 16 residues. Germline CDR1 MGHRA, CDR2 YSYEKL. The CDR3 reads CASSLATGTGDEKLFF. The CDR3 DNA is TGCGCCAGCAGCCTTGCGACCGGGACAGGGGATGAAAAACTGTTTTTT.

The V call is TRBV14, the J call TRBJ1-1; D possibly corresponds to TRBD1 (6 bases). The CDR3 runs to 12 residues. In germline, CDR1 is SGHDN, CDR2 FVKESK. The CDR3 coding sequence is TGTGCTTCGCGGGGGGCGCATGCTGAAGCTTTCTTT. The encoded protein is CASRGAHAEAFF.

This sequence joins TRBV6-6 and TRBJ1-5, with D uncertain. This CDR3 region has 16 residues. The germline V gene encodes CDR1 MNHNY and CDR2 SVGAGI (reference sequence). V lost 0 bases to trimming and J lost 0 bases, with 9 bases between them. CDR3 nucleotide sequence: TGTGCCAGCAGTTACTCGAGGCCCGGTAGCAATCAGCCCCAGCATTTT. This codes for CASSYSRPGSNQPQHF.

This chain joins TRBV10-2 and TRBJ2-7; the D gene is possibly TRBD1 (6 bases). V was cut by 3 bases and J by 2 bases, with 14 bases left in between. Germline CDR1 is WSHSY and CDR2 is SAAADI. The CDR3 contains 15 residues. CDR3 nucleotide sequence: TGCGCCAGCAGTGATTCTGGCAGGGGTCCCTACGAGCAGTACTTC. Encoded protein: CASSDSGRGPYEQYF.

The CDR3 bases are TGCGCCAGCAGCTTAACATCTTCCGGAAACACCATATATTTT. Its protein is CASSLTSSGNTIYF. The chain combines TRBV5-1 with TRBJ1-3; no clear D. CDR1 and CDR2 (germline): SGHRS, YFSETQ. This CDR3 is built from 14 residues. The germline V and J ends were trimmed by 2 bases and 4 bases, with 10 bases remaining between them. Filled out from reference TRBV5-1 and TRBJ1-3, the complete variable domain reads KAGVTQTPRYLIKTRGQQVTLSCSPISGHRSVSWYQQTPGQGLQFLFEYFSETQRNKGNFPGRFSGRQFSNSRSEMNVSTLELGDSALYLCASSLTSSGNTIYFGEGSWLTVV.

This rearrangement joins TRBV5-1 to TRBJ2-7; 8 nucleotides match TRBD2. Looked up from germline, CDR1 is SGHRS and CDR2 is YFSETQ. The CDR3 consists of 12 residues. Losses at the gene ends were 6 bases for V and 1 base for J; bases not matched to a gene: 0. This CDR3 is CASKRESYEQYF. For the CDR3, the DNA is TGCGCCAGCAAGCGGGAGTCCTACGAGCAGTACTTC.

V and J are TRBV5-4 and TRBJ2-7; possible D gene TRBD2, 7 bases. V gave up 6 bases and J gave up 5 bases, with 18 bases separating them. This CDR3 comprises 14 residues. Germline CDR1 is SGHNT and CDR2 is YYREEE (reference sequence). The CDR3 reads CASTGGPRWDEQYF. The DNA of the CDR3 is TGTGCCAGCACCGGGGGGCCTCGTTGGGACGAGCAGTACTTC. Full variable domain (missing parts from reference TRBV5-4 and TRBJ2-7): ETGVTQSPTHLIKTRGQQVTLRCSSQSGHNTVSWYQQALGQGPQFIFQYYREEENGRGNFPPRFSGLQFPNYSSELNVNALELDDSALYLCASTGGPRWDEQYFGPGTRLTVT.

This clone was seen ten or more times. This chain uses TRBV27 with TRBJ2-7, with a possible D match to TRBD2 (6 bases). Trimming removed 8 bases at V and 3 bases at J, with 11 bases between. Germline V gene data show CDR1 as MNHEY and CDR2 as SMNVEV (reference sequence). This CDR3 is 12 amino acids long. The CDR3 coding sequence is TGTGCCAGCGGAGGGAGCGGCTACGAGCAGTACTTC. Residues: CASGGSGYEQYF.

This clone is a singleton in its sample. This chain connects TRBV28 to TRBJ2-7, with TRBD1 identical over 9 bases. Germline V gene lookup returns CDR1 MDHEN and CDR2 SYDVKM. The V and J ends lost 3 bases and 5 bases, in that order; junction bases with no gene match: 17. The CDR3 spans 18 residues. The CDR3 nucleotides are TGTGCCAGCAGTTTTCCCCCGCAGAGTGTGGGACAGGGCAACGAGCAGTACTTC. Residues: CASSFPPQSVGQGNEQYF. The entire variable domain, with the rest obtained from reference TRBV28 and TRBJ2-7, is as follows: DVKVTQSSRYLVKRTGEKVFLECVQDMDHENMFWYRQDPGLGLRLIYFSYDVKMKEKGDIPEGYSVSREKKERFSLILESASTNQTSMYLCASSFPPQSVGQGNEQYFGPGTRLTVT.

The genes are TRBV5-4 and TRBJ1-2, with TRBD1 as a possible D gene (5 bases). V lost 7 bases and J 1 base, leaving 20 bases between the germline ends. This CDR3 region has 16 residues. Germline lookup yields CDR1 SGHNT and CDR2 YYREEE (reference sequence). DNA for the CDR3: TGTGCCAGCCACGTTTATTGGGGGTGGGTTAACTATGGCTACACCTTC. This codes for CASHVYWGWVNYGYTF.

The chain uses TRBV4-2 and TRBJ2-5; D is uncertain. The J call could be wrong; TRBJ2-7 is a better fit for the DNA end. Germline CDR1 LGHNA, CDR2 YNFKEQ. This CDR3 has 15 amino acids. CDR3 residues: CASSQGGSRSYEQYF. CDR3 sequence (DNA): TGTGCCAGCAGCCAAGGCGGTTCCCGCTCCTACGAGCAGTACTTC.

J is TRBJ1-2 and V is TRBV27, with D unclear. From germline, CDR1 is MNHEY and CDR2 SMNVEV (reference sequence). This CDR3 contains 12 residues. The V and J ends lost 6 bases and 7 bases respectively, with 12 bases between them. This CDR3 reads CASRQPGSGYTF. CDR3 DNA: TGTGCCAGCAGACAGCCTGGCTCTGGCTACACCTTC.

The rearrangement links TRBV19 to TRBJ2-3; D uncertain. Per germline, CDR1 LNHDA and CDR2 SQIVND (reference sequence). V was cut by 10 bases and J by 4 bases, with 9 bases left in between. The CDR3 spans 11 residues. CDR3 DNA sequence: TGTGCCACCCATGTAGCAGATACGCAGTATTTT. Translating gives CATHVADTQYF.

The V and J genes are TRBV4-1 and TRBJ2-1; 11 bases fit TRBD2. Trimming at V came to 3 bases and at J to 0 bases, leaving 10 bases not matched to a gene. The CDR3 has 19 amino acids. The germline CDR1 and CDR2 sequences are MGHRA and YSYEKL. CDR3 nucleotides: TGCGCCAGCAGCCAGGGGGGACTAGCGGTCCTTTACTCCTACAATGAGCAGTTCTTC. Residues: CASSQGGLAVLYSYNEQFF.

The genes are TRBV5-5 and TRBJ2-7; 7 bases match TRBD1. Germline-derived CDR1 and CDR2 are SGHKS and YYEKEE (reference sequence). The CDR3 has 14 residues. Germline trimming cut 4 bases from V and 3 bases from J; bases unmatched to any gene: 7. As DNA, the CDR3 is TGTGCCAGCAGCCCCCGGGACAGCCTCTACGAGCAGTACTTC. Its protein product is CASSPRDSLYEQYF. The whole variable domain, remainder taken from reference TRBV5-5 and TRBJ2-7, is DAGVTQSPTHLIKTRGQQVTLRCSPISGHKSVSWYQQVLGQGPQFIFQYYEKEERGRGNFPDRFSARQFPNYSSELNVNALLLGDSALYLCASSPRDSLYEQYFGPGTRLTVT.

The chain links TRBV2 to TRBJ2-1, with TRBD1 as a possible D gene (5 bases). The V gene's germline CDR1 is SNHLY and CDR2 FYNNEI. Trimming took 0 bases from V and 4 from J, leaving 22 bases between them. CDR3 length: 19 residues. Written as DNA, the CDR3 is TGTGCCAGCAGTGAAGCGTTCGGACAAGCAAACGCCCTGTACAATGAGCAGTTCTTC. It is translated as CASSEAFGQANALYNEQFF. Full variable domain (rest looked up from reference TRBV2 and TRBJ2-1): EPEVTQTPSHQVTQMGQEVILRCVPISNHLYFYWYRQILGQKVEFLVSFYNNEISEKSEIFDDQFSVERPDGSNFTLKIRSTKLEDSAMYFCASSEAFGQANALYNEQFFGPGTRLTVL.

V gene TRBV21-1 combines with J gene TRBJ2-7; TRBD1 was called by the table and not checked on the DNA. TRBV21-1 is a pseudogene. The CDR3 is 22 residues long. CDR3 sequence (DNA): TGTGCCAGCAGCAAGCATCTAGGAAAGAAGTTCGGTTCGGGACACCAGGCCTACGAGCAGTACTTC. This sequence encodes CASSKHLGKKFGSGHQAYEQYF.